This T cell receptor (beta chain) was retrieved from a study of T cell changes during pregnancy in multiple sclerosis. The CDR3 extends over 15 amino acids. Trimming cost V 2 bases and J 6 bases; bases outside gene matches: 6. Germline CDR1 SGHTS, CDR2 YDEGEE. Repertoires were generated with immunoSEQ multiplex PCR, while TCRdb's copy carries only in-frame clones and drops some. Here the sample spans some 23,000 clones, approximately 86% being singletons. This receptor was obtained from a female donor in good health, enrolled as a control in a pregnancy study. The material sequenced was CD4+ T cells from peripheral blood mononuclear cells, taken in the first trimester of pregnancy. The gene calls are TRBV5-8 and TRBJ2-7; 12 bases agree with TRBD1. The CDR3 nucleotides are TGTGCCAGCAGCTTTCGGGACAGGGGGCTTGGCGAGCAGTACTTC. Protein product: CASSFRDRGLGEQYF.